The 18 T cell receptor beta chains below come from one sample, sequenced in a study of blood T cell repertoires in COVID-19. Repertoires were generated with immunoSEQ multiplex PCR, while TCRdb's copy carries only in-frame clones and drops some. The profile shows some 220,000 clones, approximately 78% of them singletons. Sequences were obtained from peripheral blood. Receptor source: a woman in her 70s with COVID-19, enrolled during active disease.

With regard to this clone: The junction differs from germline at one of its ends, possibly a read error. This chain joins TRBV28 and TRBJ2-5; D gene uncertain. The germline V gene encodes CDR1 MDHEN and CDR2 SYDVKM. The CDR3 loop spans 15 amino acids. Here the CDR3 DNA reads TGTGCCAGCAGCTTATCGACATTACGTTCAGAGACCCAGTACTTC. Translating it yields CASSLSTLRSETQYF. Full variable domain (remainder filled in from reference TRBV28 and TRBJ2-5): DVKVTQSSRYLVKRTGEKVFLECVQDMDHENMFWYRQDPGLGLRLIYFSYDVKMKEKGDIPEGYSVSREKKERFSLILESASTNQTSMYLCASSLSTLRSETQYFGPGTRLLVL.

The V and J genes are TRBV18 and TRBJ2-7; perhaps TRBD2 as D (5 bases). Germline V gene data show CDR1 as KGHSH and CDR2 as LQKENI. The V gene lost 3 bases and the J gene lost 2 bases, with 14 bases spanning the gap. This CDR3 is built from 15 residues. The CDR3 sequence: CASSPTGSPPYEQYF. In DNA form, the CDR3 reads TGTGCCAGCTCACCTACGGGGTCACCTCCCTACGAGCAGTACTTC.

This clone was picked up one time. V is TRBV6-2 or TRBV6-3 and J is TRBJ1-5; 9 bases line up with TRBD1. The junction had 10 bases not matched to a gene; V was cut back by 6 bases and J by 4 bases. This CDR3 comprises 16 residues. In germline, CDR1 is MNHEY, CDR2 SVGEGT. This CDR3 is CASSRPGTGINQPQHF. The CDR3, as DNA: TGTGCCAGCAGCCGGCCGGGGACAGGGATTAATCAGCCCCAGCATTTT.

The chain recombines TRBV6-1 with TRBJ1-5; 8 bases are shared with TRBD1. CDR3 length: 14 amino acids. Trimming removed 2 bases from V and 5 bases from J; junction bases left unmatched: 2. Germline CDR1 MNHNS, CDR2 SASEGT. CDR3 sequence: CASSEQGADQPQHF. In nucleotides, the CDR3 is TGTGCCAGCAGTGAACAGGGGGCGGATCAGCCCCAGCATTTT.

The CDR3 region is CASSPPGGAYNEQFF. CDR3 sequence (DNA): TGTGCCAGCTCACCACCGGGGGGGGCCTACAATGAGCAGTTCTTC. The V call is TRBV18, the J call TRBJ2-1; 7 bases line up with TRBD2. Germline CDR1 and CDR2: KGHSH and LQKENI. CDR3 size: 15 residues. With V trimmed by 0 bases and J by 2 bases, 1 base remained unmatched.

This clone was picked up a small number of times. The rearrangement joins TRBV14 to TRBJ1-6; the D gene is possibly TRBD1 (5 bases). Germline V gene data show CDR1 as SGHDN and CDR2 as FVKESK. V lost 4 bases and J lost 9, with 16 bases in between. CDR3 length: 15 residues. The CDR3: CASSRGTVVGSPLHF. The CDR3 nucleotides read TGTGCCAGCAGCCGCGGGACCGTAGTGGGTTCACCCCTCCACTTT.

This sequence joins TRBV2 and TRBJ1-5; 12 positions match TRBD1. The germline CDR1 and CDR2 sequences are SNHLY and FYNNEI. The trim removed 6 bases at V and 7 bases at J, leaving 4 bases unmatched. CDR3 length equals 14 residues. The DNA for the CDR3 is TGTGCCAGCAGCTCCGGGACAGGGGGCCAGCCCCAGCATTTT. Translating gives CASSSGTGGQPQHF.

V and J are TRBV29-1 and TRBJ2-7; a weak D match, TRBD1 (6 bases). Trimming took off 4 bases at V and 0 bases at J, with 13 bases between the two ends. CDR1 and CDR2 (germline): SQVTM, ANQGSEA. The CDR3 is 14 amino acids. The DNA of the CDR3 is TGCAGCGTTGCAAGGGGGACCAGCTCCTACGAGCAGTACTTC. Protein: CSVARGTSSYEQYF.

This chain uses TRBV7-9 with TRBJ1-1; 9 bases align to TRBD1. The CDR3 sequence is 17 residues long. CDR1 and CDR2 from the germline V gene are SEHNR and FQNEAQ (reference sequence). V lost 6 bases and J lost 7; bases outside the gene matches: 18. This chain's CDR3 is CASSQPKPGQGVIEAFF. The CDR3 DNA reads TGTGCCAGCAGTCAACCTAAACCGGGACAGGGTGTGATTGAAGCTTTCTTT.

With regard to this clone: Other nucleotide sequences from this sample produce the same CDR3. The chain carries TRBV5-1 and TRBJ1-3, with 9 bases fitting TRBD1. CDR3 length equals 16 residues. Germline CDR1 and CDR2: SGHRS and YFSETQ. The ends lost 0 bases at V and 3 bases at J; junction bases unmatched: 4. The CDR3 sequence is CASSLAGTGFGNTIYF. CDR3 in DNA: TGCGCCAGCAGCTTGGCAGGGACAGGGTTTGGAAACACCATATATTTT.

The chain couples TRBV3-1 (or the pseudogene TRBV3-2) to TRBJ2-1; 8 bases map to TRBD2. In germline, CDR1 is LGHDT, CDR2 YNNKEL (reference sequence). Unmatched junction bases numbered 8, after V lost 5 bases and J lost 2 bases. The length of the CDR3 is 16 residues. CDR3 nucleotides: TGTGCCAGCAGCTTGAGCGGGAGAGGAGCCTACAATGAGCAGTTCTTC. Translated: CASSLSGRGAYNEQFF.

The rearrangement links TRBV4-3 to TRBJ1-2; a possible D gene is TRBD1 (5 bases). CDR1 is LGHNA, CDR2 YSLEER, per germline. V lost 0 bases and J lost 6, with 14 bases in between. The CDR3 length is 15 residues. CDR3 protein: CASSQDYQGGNGYTF. CDR3 coding DNA: TGCGCCAGCAGCCAAGATTACCAGGGTGGGAATGGCTACACCTTC.

The chain recombines TRBV30 with TRBJ1-1, with 10 bases matching TRBD1. Trimming cost V 5 bases and J 4 bases; bases outside gene matches: 4. Looked up from germline, CDR1 is GTSNPN and CDR2 is SVGIG (reference sequence). The CDR3 is 13 residues long. DNA of the CDR3: TGTGCCTGGGACAGGGGGCTTGGCACTGAAGCTTTCTTT. Protein: CAWDRGLGTEAFF. The full variable domain, in which reference TRBV30 and TRBJ1-1 provide the parts outside the CDR3, is SQTIHQWPATLVQPVGSPLSLECTVEGTSNPNLYWYRQAAGRGLQLLFYSVGIGQISSEVPQNLSASRPQDRQFILSSKKLLLSDSGFYLCAWDRGLGTEAFFGQGTRLTVV.

V gene TRBV11-3 combines with J gene TRBJ2-1, with D perhaps matching TRBD2 (5 bases). The CDR3 length is 19 residues. Germline V gene sequence: CDR1 SGHNT, CDR2 YENEEA. Trimming shortened V by 4 bases and J by 0 bases, and 22 bases separated the two germline ends. This CDR3 is CASSSSPFGRASSYNEQFF. The CDR3 DNA sequence: TGTGCCAGCAGCTCTTCCCCTTTCGGGCGGGCGAGCTCCTACAATGAGCAGTTCTTC.

In its sample, this clone was seen once. J is TRBJ2-3 and V is TRBV27, with 10 bases that match TRBD2. Germline V CDR1 and CDR2: MNHEY, SMNVEV (reference sequence). Trimming removed 2 bases from V and 4 bases from J; junction bases left unmatched: 9. The CDR3 length is 17 residues. CDR3 loop: CASSLGASGSRADTQYF. The CDR3 nucleotides are TGTGCCAGCAGTTTAGGGGCTAGCGGGAGTAGGGCAGATACGCAGTATTTT.

As DNA, the CDR3 is TGTGCCATCAGTGTTGATCGACGGGACAGTCAATATGGCTACACCTTC. Protein product: CAISVDRRDSQYGYTF. The genes are TRBV10-3 and TRBJ1-2; 7 bases line up with TRBD1. The CDR3 covers 16 residues. The J segment lost 5 bases and the V segment lost 4 bases, leaving 13 bases of the junction unmatched. Germline CDR1 ENHRY, CDR2 SYGVKD.

This rearrangement joins TRBV30 to TRBJ1-1; TRBD1 aligns across 8 bases. The germline CDR1 and CDR2 sequences are GTSNPN and SVGIG (reference sequence). The CDR3 is made up of 13 amino acids. After removal of 4 bases from V and 3 bases from J, the junction contained 4 bases not matched to a gene. As DNA, the CDR3 is TGTGCCTGGACCTTGGACAGGGACACTGAAGCTTTCTTT. Its protein is CAWTLDRDTEAFF.

The rearrangement uses TRBV5-5 and TRBJ1-4; D perhaps matches TRBD1 (5 bases). There are 15 residues in the CDR3. The V gene's germline CDR1 is SGHKS and CDR2 YYEKEE (reference sequence). Trimming pared 2 bases from V and 7 bases from J, leaving 15 bases between. The chain's CDR3 is CASSFRGGETEKLFF. The CDR3 DNA reads as TGTGCCAGCAGCTTCCGAGGAGGGGAAACTGAAAAACTGTTTTTT.